The sequence of this TCR beta chain was determined in a study of Graves' ophthalmopathy and Graves' hyperthyroidism. This clonotype came up many times. The CDR3 is made up of 13 amino acids. Deletions cut 2 bases from V and 1 base from J, with 5 bases between. Looked up from germline, CDR1 is SGHAT and CDR2 is FQDESV (reference sequence). Amplified TCR beta CDR3 regions were obtained using RNA transcripts as template. HTBI primers primed a first-round RT-PCR, and a second-round multiplex PCR followed. From the multiplex PCR reads, TCRdb called clonotypes with MiXCR, one entry per CDR3 protein. The sample has about 370,000 distinct CDR3 sequences; about 18% are singletons. Symptoms, serum thyroxine and TRAb, thyroid ultrasound, and orbital computed tomography formed the diagnostic basis.

The TCR originated in a woman aged 18-30 years with Graves' ophthalmopathy. The chain employs TRBV11-1 and TRBJ2-5, with unresolved D. The sequencing input was peripheral blood. CDR3 amino acids: CASSLQPQETQYF. CDR3 sequence (DNA): TGTGCCAGCAGCTTACAGCCCCAAGAGACCCAGTACTTC.